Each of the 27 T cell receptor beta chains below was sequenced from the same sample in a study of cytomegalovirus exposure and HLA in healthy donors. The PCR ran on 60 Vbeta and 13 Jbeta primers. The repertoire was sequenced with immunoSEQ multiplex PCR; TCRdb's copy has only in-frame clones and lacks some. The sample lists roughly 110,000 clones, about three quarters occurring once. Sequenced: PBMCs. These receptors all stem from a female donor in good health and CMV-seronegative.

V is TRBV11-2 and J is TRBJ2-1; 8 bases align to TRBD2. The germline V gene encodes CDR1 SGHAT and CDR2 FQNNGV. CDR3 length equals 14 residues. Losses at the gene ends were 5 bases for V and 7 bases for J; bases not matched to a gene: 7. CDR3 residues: CASSPASSGNEQFF. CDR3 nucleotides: TGTGCCAGCAGCCCTGCCTCTAGCGGGAATGAGCAGTTCTTC. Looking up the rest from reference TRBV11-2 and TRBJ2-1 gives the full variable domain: EAGVAQSPRYKIIEKRQSVAFWCNPISGHATLYWYQQILGQGPKLLIQFQNNGVVDDSQLPKDRFSAERLKGVDSTLKIQPAKLEDSAVYLCASSPASSGNEQFFGPGTRLTVL.

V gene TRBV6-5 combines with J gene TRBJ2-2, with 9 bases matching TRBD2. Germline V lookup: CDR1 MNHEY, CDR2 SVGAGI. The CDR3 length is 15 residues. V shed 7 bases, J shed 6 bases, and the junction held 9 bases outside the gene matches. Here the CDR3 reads CASTRGGARSGELFF. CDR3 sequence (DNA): TGTGCCAGCACTCGCGGGGGGGCTAGGTCCGGGGAGCTGTTTTTT.

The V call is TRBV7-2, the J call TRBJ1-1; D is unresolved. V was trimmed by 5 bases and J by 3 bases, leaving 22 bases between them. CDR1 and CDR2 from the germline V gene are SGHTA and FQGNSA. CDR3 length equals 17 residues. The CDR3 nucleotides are TGTGCCAGCAGCCAAAGGAGGGTTCTGCGGATGGACACTGAAGCTTTCTTT. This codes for CASSQRRVLRMDTEAFF.

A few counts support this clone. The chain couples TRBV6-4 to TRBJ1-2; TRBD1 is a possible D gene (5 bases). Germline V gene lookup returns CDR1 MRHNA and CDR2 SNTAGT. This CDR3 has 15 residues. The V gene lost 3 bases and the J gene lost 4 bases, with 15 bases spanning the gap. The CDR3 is CASSEGPGEGYGYTF. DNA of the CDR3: TGTGCCAGCAGTGAAGGGCCGGGGGAAGGCTATGGCTACACCTTC.

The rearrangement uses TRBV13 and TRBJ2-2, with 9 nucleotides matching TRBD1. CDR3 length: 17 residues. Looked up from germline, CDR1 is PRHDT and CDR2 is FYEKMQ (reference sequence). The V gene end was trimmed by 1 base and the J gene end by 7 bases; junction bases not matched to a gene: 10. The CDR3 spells CASSLVRTGVSSGELFF. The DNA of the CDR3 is TGTGCCAGCAGCTTAGTGCGGACAGGGGTTTCTAGCGGGGAGCTGTTTTTT.

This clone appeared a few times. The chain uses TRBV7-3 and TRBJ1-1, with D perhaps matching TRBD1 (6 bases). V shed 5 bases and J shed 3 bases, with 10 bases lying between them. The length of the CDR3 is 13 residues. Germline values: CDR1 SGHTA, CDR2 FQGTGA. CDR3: CASSPGADTEAFF. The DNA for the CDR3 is TGTGCCAGCAGCCCAGGGGCGGACACTGAAGCTTTCTTT. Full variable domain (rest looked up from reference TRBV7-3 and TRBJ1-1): GAGVSQTPSNKVTEKGKYVELRCDPISGHTALYWYRQSLGQGPEFLIYFQGTGAADDSGLPNDRFFAVRPEGSVSTLKIQRTERGDSAVYLCASSPGADTEAFFGQGTRLTVV.

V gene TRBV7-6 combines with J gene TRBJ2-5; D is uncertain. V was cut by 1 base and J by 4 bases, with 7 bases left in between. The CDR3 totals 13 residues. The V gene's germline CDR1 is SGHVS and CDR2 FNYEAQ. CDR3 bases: TGTGCCAGCAGCTTAGGCGCGGTAGAGACCCAGTACTTC. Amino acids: CASSLGAVETQYF.

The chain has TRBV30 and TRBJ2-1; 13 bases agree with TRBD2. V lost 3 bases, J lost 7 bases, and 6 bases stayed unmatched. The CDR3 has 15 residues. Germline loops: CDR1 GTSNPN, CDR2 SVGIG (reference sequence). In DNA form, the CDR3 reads TGTGCCTGGAGCCGTGGACTAGCGGGGGTAAATGAGCAGTTCTTC. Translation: CAWSRGLAGVNEQFF.

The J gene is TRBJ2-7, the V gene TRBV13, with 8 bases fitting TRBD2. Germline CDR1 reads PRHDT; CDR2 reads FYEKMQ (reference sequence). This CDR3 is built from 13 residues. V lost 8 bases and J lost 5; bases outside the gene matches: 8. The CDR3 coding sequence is TGTGCCAGCTCGCCGGGACTAGGAGACGAGCAGTACTTC. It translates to CASSPGLGDEQYF.

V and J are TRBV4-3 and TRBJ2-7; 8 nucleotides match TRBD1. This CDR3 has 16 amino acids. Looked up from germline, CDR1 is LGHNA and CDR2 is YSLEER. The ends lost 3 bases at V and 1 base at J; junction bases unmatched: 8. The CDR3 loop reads CASSQYTGGSSYEQYF. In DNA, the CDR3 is TGCGCCAGCAGCCAGTATACAGGGGGTAGTTCCTACGAGCAGTACTTC.

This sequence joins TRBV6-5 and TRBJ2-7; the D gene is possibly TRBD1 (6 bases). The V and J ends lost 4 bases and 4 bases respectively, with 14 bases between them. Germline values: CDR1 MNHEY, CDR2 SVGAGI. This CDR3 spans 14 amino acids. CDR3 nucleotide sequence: TGTGCCAGCAGTTCCTATGCAGGGGCGTACGAGCAGTACTTC. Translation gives CASSSYAGAYEQYF.

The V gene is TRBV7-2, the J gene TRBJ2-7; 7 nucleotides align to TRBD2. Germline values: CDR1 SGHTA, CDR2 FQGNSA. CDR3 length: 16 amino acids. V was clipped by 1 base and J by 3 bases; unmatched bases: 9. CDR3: CASSLEGGGGGYEQYF. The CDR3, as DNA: TGTGCCAGCAGCTTAGAGGGTGGCGGGGGTGGCTACGAGCAGTACTTC.

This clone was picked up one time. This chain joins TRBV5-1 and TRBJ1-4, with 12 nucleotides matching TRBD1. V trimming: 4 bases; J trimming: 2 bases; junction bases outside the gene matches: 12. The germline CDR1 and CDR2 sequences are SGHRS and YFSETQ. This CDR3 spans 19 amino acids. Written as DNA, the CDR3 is TGCGCCAGCAGCCAGCCTGGGACAGGGGGCGCGAGGACTAATGAAAAACTGTTTTTT. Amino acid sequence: CASSQPGTGGARTNEKLFF. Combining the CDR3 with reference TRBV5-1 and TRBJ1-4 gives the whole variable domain KAGVTQTPRYLIKTRGQQVTLSCSPISGHRSVSWYQQTPGQGLQFLFEYFSETQRNKGNFPGRFSGRQFSNSRSEMNVSTLELGDSALYLCASSQPGTGGARTNEKLFFGSGTQLSVL.

DNA of the CDR3: TGTGCCTGGAGAACTAGCGGGGGGACAGATACGCAGTATTTT. It is translated as CAWRTSGGTDTQYF. V gene TRBV30 combines with J gene TRBJ2-3, with TRBD2 matching over 12 bases. Germline trimming cut 3 bases from V and 3 bases from J; bases unmatched to any gene: 1. The CDR3 is made up of 14 amino acids. Germline CDR1 GTSNPN, CDR2 SVGIG (reference sequence).

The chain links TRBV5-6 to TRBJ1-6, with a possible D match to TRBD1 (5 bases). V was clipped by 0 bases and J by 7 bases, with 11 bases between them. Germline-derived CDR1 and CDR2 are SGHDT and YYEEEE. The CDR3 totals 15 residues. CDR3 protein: CASSLGGTENSPLHF. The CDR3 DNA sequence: TGTGCCAGCAGCTTGGGGGGCACGGAGAATTCACCCCTCCACTTT.

CDR3 amino acids: CASSQENRGTGELFF. CDR3 bases: TGCGCCAGCAGCCAAGAGAACAGGGGTACCGGGGAGCTGTTTTTT. The chain links TRBV4-3 to TRBJ2-2, with 7 bases fitting TRBD1. V shed 0 bases, J shed 5 bases, and the junction held 3 bases outside the gene matches. The CDR3 is 15 residues long. Germline loops: CDR1 LGHNA, CDR2 YSLEER.

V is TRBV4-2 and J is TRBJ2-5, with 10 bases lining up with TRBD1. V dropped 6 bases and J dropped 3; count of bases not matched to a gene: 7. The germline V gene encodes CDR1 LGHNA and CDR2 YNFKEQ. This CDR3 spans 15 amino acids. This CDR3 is CASSPRQGAEETQYF. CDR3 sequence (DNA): TGTGCCAGCAGTCCTAGACAGGGGGCCGAAGAGACCCAGTACTTC.

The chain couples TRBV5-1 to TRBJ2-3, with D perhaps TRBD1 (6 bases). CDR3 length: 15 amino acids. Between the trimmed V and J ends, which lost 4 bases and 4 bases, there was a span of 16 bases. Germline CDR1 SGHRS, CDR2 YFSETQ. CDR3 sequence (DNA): TGCGCCAGCAGCGTCGGGACACAAAGGGCAGATACGCAGTATTTT. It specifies CASSVGTQRADTQYF.

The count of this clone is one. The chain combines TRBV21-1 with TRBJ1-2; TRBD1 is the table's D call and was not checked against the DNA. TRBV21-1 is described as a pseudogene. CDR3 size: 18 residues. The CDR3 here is CASSTQTRDRASNYGYTF. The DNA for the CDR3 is TGTGCCAGCAGCACCCAAACGAGGGACAGGGCTTCTAACTATGGCTACACCTTC.

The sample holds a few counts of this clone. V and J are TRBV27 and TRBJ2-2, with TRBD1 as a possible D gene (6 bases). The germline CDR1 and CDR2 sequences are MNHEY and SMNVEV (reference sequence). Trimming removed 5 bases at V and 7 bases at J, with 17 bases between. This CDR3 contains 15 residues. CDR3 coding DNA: TGTGCCAGCAGTCCGGGGACAAGGCCTAACGGGGAGCTGTTTTTT. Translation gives CASSPGTRPNGELFF.

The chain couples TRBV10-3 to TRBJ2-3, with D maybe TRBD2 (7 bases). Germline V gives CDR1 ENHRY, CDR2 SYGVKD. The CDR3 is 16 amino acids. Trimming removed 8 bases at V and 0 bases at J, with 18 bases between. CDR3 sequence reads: CAIAGGRDSSTDTQYF. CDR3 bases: TGTGCCATCGCCGGGGGGCGGGACTCTAGCACAGATACGCAGTATTTT.

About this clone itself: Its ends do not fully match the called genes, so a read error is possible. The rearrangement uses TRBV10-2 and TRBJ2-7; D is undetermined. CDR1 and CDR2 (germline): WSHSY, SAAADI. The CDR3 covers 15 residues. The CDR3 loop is CASSYTPSSGYEQCF. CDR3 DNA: TGCGCCAGCAGCTACACACCCTCGTCCGGGTACGAGCAGTGCTTC.

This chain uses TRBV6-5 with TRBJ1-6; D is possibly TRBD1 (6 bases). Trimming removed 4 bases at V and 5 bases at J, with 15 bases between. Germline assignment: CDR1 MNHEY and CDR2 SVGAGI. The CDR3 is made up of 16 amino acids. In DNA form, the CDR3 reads TGTGCCAGCAGTTCGGACCGGGACATCAATAATTCACCCCTCCACTTT. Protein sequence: CASSSDRDINNSPLHF.

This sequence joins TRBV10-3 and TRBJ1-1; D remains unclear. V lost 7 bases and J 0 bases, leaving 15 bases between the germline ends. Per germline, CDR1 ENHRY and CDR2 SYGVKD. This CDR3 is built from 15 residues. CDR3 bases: TGTGCCATCAAACGGACTCCTGACATGAACACTGAAGCTTTCTTT. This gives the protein CAIKRTPDMNTEAFF.

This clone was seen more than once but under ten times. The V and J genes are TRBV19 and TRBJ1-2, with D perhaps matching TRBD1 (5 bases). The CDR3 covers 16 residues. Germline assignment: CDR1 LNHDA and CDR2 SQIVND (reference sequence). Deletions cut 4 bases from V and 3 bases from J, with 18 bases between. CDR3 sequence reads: CASSNYHRIADYGYTF. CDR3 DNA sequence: TGTGCCAGTAGTAATTACCACAGGATCGCTGACTATGGCTACACCTTC. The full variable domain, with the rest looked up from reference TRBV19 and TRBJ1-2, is DGGITQSPKYLFRKEGQNVTLSCEQNLNHDAMYWYRQDPGQGLRLIYYSQIVNDFQKGDIAEGYSVSREKKESFPLTVTSAQKNPTAFYLCASSNYHRIADYGYTFGSGTRLTVV.

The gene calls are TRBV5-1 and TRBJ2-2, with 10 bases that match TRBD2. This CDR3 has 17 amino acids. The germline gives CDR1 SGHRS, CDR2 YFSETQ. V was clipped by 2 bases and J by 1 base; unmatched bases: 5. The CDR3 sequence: CASSFSGGTLNTGELFF. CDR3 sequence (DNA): TGCGCCAGCAGCTTTAGCGGGGGGACCCTGAACACCGGGGAGCTGTTTTTT.

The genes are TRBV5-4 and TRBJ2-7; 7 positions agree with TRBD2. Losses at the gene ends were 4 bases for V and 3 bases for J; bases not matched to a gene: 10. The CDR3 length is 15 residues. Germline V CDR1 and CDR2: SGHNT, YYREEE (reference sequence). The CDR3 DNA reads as TGTGCCAGCAGCCCGAGCGGGGCCGATCTCTACGAGCAGTACTTC. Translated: CASSPSGADLYEQYF.